This passage covers 23 T cell receptor beta chains from one sample sequenced in a study of vaccination and CD4 T cells after COVID-19. The Oncomine TCR Beta short-read assay sequenced DNA from cultured CD4+ T cells. TCRdb analysed the PCR reads with MiXCR anew, one entry per CDR3 protein. There are roughly 8,500 distinct CDR3 sequences in the sample; 40% to 55% occur only once, and 40% lies in the top ten. These receptors are not linked to any known antigen. Treatment reported: 10-day PBMC culture with coronavirus spike peptide pools or control peptides (ViraFEST assay). Sequencing used CD4+ T cells from blood, cultured in vitro. The receptors shown here come from a human donor who had recovered from COVID-19.

The chain employs TRBV18 and TRBJ1-6, with D possibly TRBD1 on 5 matching bases. The CDR3 runs 17 residues. Trimming shortened V by 2 bases and J by 7 bases, and 18 bases separated the two germline ends. Germline V lookup: CDR1 KGHSH, CDR2 LQKENI. DNA of the CDR3: TGTGCCAGCTCACCAGGGGGGGACGGTGCGTGGAATTCACCCCTCCACTTT. Protein product: CASSPGGDGAWNSPLHF.

The CDR3 spells CASSSGLAGPNEQFF. The CDR3 bases are TGTGCCAGCTCTTCCGGACTAGCGGGACCCAATGAGCAGTTCTTC. The gene calls are TRBV18 and TRBJ2-1, with 12 nucleotides matching TRBD2. The CDR3 is made up of 15 amino acids. Germline loops: CDR1 KGHSH, CDR2 LQKENI. V was clipped by 6 bases and J by 6 bases; unmatched bases: 6.

V and J are TRBV6-2 or TRBV6-3 and TRBJ2-3; 7 bases agree with TRBD2. This CDR3 region has 15 residues. Germline CDR1 reads MNHEY; CDR2 reads SVGEGT. V lost 8 bases, J lost 3 bases, and 11 bases stayed unmatched. CDR3 sequence reads: CASSNGLVGTDTQYF. The CDR3 DNA sequence: TGTGCCAGCTCCAACGGACTAGTGGGAACAGATACGCAGTATTTT.

The J gene is TRBJ2-7, the V gene TRBV7-2; D is uncertain. Germline V gene sequence: CDR1 SGHTA, CDR2 FQGNSA. The CDR3 runs 18 residues. V shed 2 bases and J shed 5 bases, with 25 bases lying between them. The CDR3: CASSLLITSSGAGDEQYF. CDR3 sequence (DNA): TGTGCCAGCAGCTTATTGATTACGAGCTCCGGTGCAGGAGACGAGCAGTACTTC. Drawing the rest from reference TRBV7-2 and TRBJ2-7, the complete variable domain is GAGVSQSPSNKVTEKGKDVELRCDPISGHTALYWYRQSLGQGLEFLIYFQGNSAPDKSGLPSDRFSAERTGGSVSTLTIQRTQQEDSAVYLCASSLLITSSGAGDEQYFGPGTRLTVT.

V usage is TRBV7-8 and J usage is TRBJ1-1; 7 nucleotides agree with TRBD1. The J segment lost 4 bases and the V segment lost 2 bases, leaving 7 bases of the junction unmatched. The CDR3 contains 15 residues. Germline V gene data show CDR1 as SGHVS and CDR2 as FQNEAQ. The CDR3 bases are TGTGCCAGCAGCTTATGGAACAGGGGAGGCACTGAAGCTTTCTTT. Amino acids: CASSLWNRGGTEAFF.

This chain joins TRBV25-1 and TRBJ1-6, with TRBD1 matching 7 bases. Germline values: CDR1 MGHDK, CDR2 SYGVNS. V lost 8 bases to trimming and J lost 8 bases; unmatched junction nucleotides: 3. CDR3 length equals 12 residues. DNA of the CDR3: TGTGCCAGCGGACAGGACTATTCACCCCTCCACTTT. Translation: CASGQDYSPLHF.

This clonotype has a handful of counts. The rearrangement links TRBV7-2 to TRBJ1-3, with D uncertain. The CDR3 has 15 amino acids. Germline V gives CDR1 SGHTA, CDR2 FQGNSA. The V end was cut by 2 bases, the J end by 3 bases, with 11 bases between. The CDR3 DNA reads as TGTGCCAGCAGCTTACTTAAGGGCGTTGGAAACACCATATATTTT. Residues: CASSLLKGVGNTIYF.

J is TRBJ2-3 and V is TRBV20-1, with TRBD2 identical over 11 bases. The trim removed 3 bases at V and 6 bases at J, leaving 8 bases unmatched. There are 15 residues in the CDR3. Germline values: CDR1 DFQATT, CDR2 SNEGSKA (reference sequence). The CDR3 loop is CSARRSTSGVDTQYF. The CDR3 DNA reads as TGCAGTGCTAGGCGATCGACTAGCGGGGTCGATACGCAGTATTTT.

Here the CDR3 DNA reads TGTGCCAGCAGTTACTGGCCAGGGGGCTCAGATACGCAGTATTTT. As protein: CASSYWPGGSDTQYF. J is TRBJ2-3 and V is TRBV6-5, with 8 bases that match TRBD1. Germline lookup yields CDR1 MNHEY and CDR2 SVGAGI. Trimming cost V 1 base and J 4 bases; bases outside gene matches: 4. This CDR3 region has 15 residues.

This chain uses TRBV24-1 with TRBJ2-3, with D maybe TRBD1 (6 bases). The CDR3 has 17 amino acids. Germline loops: CDR1 KGHDR, CDR2 SFDVKD. Trimming took 4 bases from V and 1 from J, leaving 17 bases between them. DNA of the CDR3: TGTGCCACCAGTGACCCTGGGACAAGTCTGGGCACAGATACGCAGTATTTT. Translated, it gives CATSDPGTSLGTDTQYF.

The CDR3 nucleotides are TGTGCCAGCAGCGGACCTGGACGGGGAAACACTGAAGCTTTCTTT. Protein: CASSGPGRGNTEAFF. The V gene is TRBV5-4, the J gene TRBJ1-1; D unclear. Trimming left V 4 bases short and J 2 bases short, with 15 bases between. This CDR3 is 15 amino acids long. CDR1 and CDR2 (germline): SGHNT, YYREEE (reference sequence).

The V call is TRBV4-2, the J call TRBJ1-1; D possibly corresponds to TRBD1 (5 bases). Germline V CDR1 and CDR2: LGHNA, YNFKEQ. CDR3 size: 15 residues. Trimming shortened V by 0 bases and J by 3 bases, and 11 bases separated the two germline ends. CDR3 loop: CASSQEGQGDTEAFF. DNA of the CDR3: TGTGCCAGCAGCCAAGAGGGGCAGGGCGACACTGAAGCTTTCTTT.

This clonotype was recorded a few times. This chain connects TRBV24-1 to TRBJ1-1; the match to TRBD1 covers 9 bases. The CDR3 is made up of 15 amino acids. J gave up 1 base and V 7 bases, and 6 bases lay outside the gene matches. Looked up from germline, CDR1 is KGHDR and CDR2 is SFDVKD. CDR3 residues: CATRRTGAQNTEAFF. In DNA form, the CDR3 reads TGTGCCACCAGGAGGACAGGGGCCCAGAACACTGAAGCTTTCTTT.

This chain uses TRBV12-3 or TRBV12-4 with TRBJ1-3, with 9 bases identical to TRBD1. The trim removed 5 bases at V and 0 bases at J, leaving 5 bases unmatched. The CDR3 runs 16 residues. The CDR3 spells CASSEGTGSSGNTIYF. CDR3 DNA: TGTGCCAGCAGTGAGGGGACAGGGAGCTCTGGAAACACCATATATTTT.

This clonotype was detected only once. This CDR3 reads CSVGGGNTEAFF. The CDR3 DNA sequence: TGCAGCGTTGGGGGGGGGAACACTGAAGCTTTCTTT. The genes are TRBV29-1 and TRBJ1-1; D perhaps matches TRBD1 (5 bases). Germline V gene sequence: CDR1 SQVTM, CDR2 ANQGSEA. V gave up 4 bases and J gave up 1 base, with 7 bases separating them. This CDR3 is 12 amino acids long.

This clonotype was seen more than once but under ten times. The chain employs TRBV19 and TRBJ1-2; a possible D gene is TRBD1 (6 bases). The CDR3 extends over 16 amino acids. V was trimmed by 7 bases and J by 4 bases, leaving 22 bases between them. CDR1 is LNHDA and CDR2 is SQIVND in the germline V gene (reference sequence). CDR3 bases: TGTGCCAGTACCTCTTTCCCAGGGACACCCCTCTATGGCTACACCTTC. It is translated as CASTSFPGTPLYGYTF.

This clonotype was observed a few times. The chain joins TRBV7-9 to TRBJ1-5; D not resolved. The CDR3 contains 12 residues. Trimming took 1 base from V and 6 from J, leaving 4 bases between them. Germline values: CDR1 SEHNR, CDR2 FQNEAQ (reference sequence). CDR3: CASSLDLQPQHF. The CDR3 DNA reads TGTGCCAGCAGCTTAGACCTTCAGCCCCAGCATTTT.

This clonotype turned up a few times. The chain is built from TRBV15 and TRBJ2-5, with D possibly matching TRBD1 (5 bases). This CDR3 region has 15 residues. The germline CDR1 and CDR2 sequences are LNHNV and YYDKDF (reference sequence). Trimming removed 0 bases at V and 6 bases at J, with 14 bases between. DNA for the CDR3: TGTGCCACCAGCAGAGATAGACAGAATCCCAAGACCCAGTACTTC. As protein: CATSRDRQNPKTQYF. The variable domain in full, with the rest retrieved from reference TRBV15 and TRBJ2-5, is DAMVIQNPRYQVTQFGKPVTLSCSQTLNHNVMYWYQQKSSQAPKLLFHYYDKDFNNEADTPDNFQSRRPNTSFCFLDIRSPGLGDTAMYLCATSRDRQNPKTQYFGPGTRLLVL.

The CDR3 loop is CASSPVGSKETQYF. CDR3 bases: TGTGCCAGCTCACCAGTGGGGTCTAAAGAGACCCAGTACTTC. V and J are TRBV18 and TRBJ2-5, with D unresolved. The CDR3 consists of 14 residues. Germline V gene data show CDR1 as KGHSH and CDR2 as LQKENI. The V and J ends lost 2 bases and 3 bases respectively, with 10 bases between them.

V gene TRBV5-5 combines with J gene TRBJ2-3, with D possibly being TRBD2 (5 bases). Trimming took 2 bases from V and 0 from J, leaving 10 bases between them. Germline-derived CDR1 and CDR2 are SGHKS and YYEKEE (reference sequence). This CDR3 region has 15 residues. The CDR3 nucleotides are TGTGCCAGCAGCTTTTCCCGGACTAGCACAGATACGCAGTATTTT. This encodes CASSFSRTSTDTQYF.

This clonotype was seen more than once but under ten times. The gene calls are TRBV2 and TRBJ2-7; 7 bases match TRBD2. The ends lost 8 bases at V and 0 bases at J; junction bases unmatched: 7. The CDR3 covers 14 residues. CDR1 is SNHLY, CDR2 FYNNEI, per germline. CDR3 loop: CASGLERVSYEQYF. DNA for the CDR3: TGTGCCAGCGGACTAGAACGTGTCTCCTACGAGCAGTACTTC.

The chain recombines TRBV20-1 with TRBJ2-5, with a possible D match to TRBD1 (6 bases). The CDR3 has 13 residues. V lost 5 bases and J 0 bases, leaving 10 bases between the germline ends. The germline CDR1 and CDR2 sequences are DFQATT and SNEGSKA (reference sequence). The CDR3, as DNA: TGCAGTGCTCCCCGGGACAACCAAGAGACCCAGTACTTC. It is translated as CSAPRDNQETQYF.

The chain carries TRBV18 and TRBJ1-5; 10 bases are a match to TRBD1. The CDR3 contains 16 residues. Trimming cost V 3 bases and J 6 bases; bases outside gene matches: 8. Germline CDR1 is KGHSH and CDR2 is LQKENI. CDR3 nucleotides: TGTGCCAGCTCACCTGAGGACAGGGGGTTATCTCAGCCCCAGCATTTT. This sequence encodes CASSPEDRGLSQPQHF.